This TCR beta chain stems from a study of T cell repertoires in cytomegalovirus infection. TCRdb ran MiXCR on the reads and lists one entry per CDR3 protein. The sample carries nearly 700,000 distinct CDR3 sequences, approximately 33% recorded once. The CDR3 runs to 17 residues. Trimming at V came to 5 bases and at J to 0 bases, leaving 8 bases not matched to a gene. Per germline, CDR1 SGHTA and CDR2 FQGNSA. This clonotype has ten or more counts. Its target is unknown. This TCR was sampled from a human donor in good health (CMV status not recorded). Some clones in this sample may be carry-over from other donors' samples. The sample here was cultured PBMCs, taken from culture after CMV antigen stimulation. V is TRBV7-2 and J is TRBJ1-5; 9 bases fit TRBD1. Here the CDR3 reads CASSAGTGRRSNQPQHF. The CDR3 DNA sequence: TGTGCCAGCAGCGCCGGGACAGGGCGTCGTAGCAATCAGCCCCAGCATTTT.